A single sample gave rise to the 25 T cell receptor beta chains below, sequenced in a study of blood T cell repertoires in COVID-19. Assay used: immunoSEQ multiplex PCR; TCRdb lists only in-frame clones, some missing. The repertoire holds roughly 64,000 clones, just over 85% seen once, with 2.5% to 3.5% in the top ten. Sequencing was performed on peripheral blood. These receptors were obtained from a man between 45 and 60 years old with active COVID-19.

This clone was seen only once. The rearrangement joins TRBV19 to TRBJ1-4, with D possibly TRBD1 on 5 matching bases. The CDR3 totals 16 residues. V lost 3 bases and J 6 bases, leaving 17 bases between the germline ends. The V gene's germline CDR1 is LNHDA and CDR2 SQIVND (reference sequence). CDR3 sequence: CASSIFRVDVDEKLFF. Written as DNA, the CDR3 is TGTGCCAGTAGTATTTTCAGGGTAGATGTTGATGAAAAACTGTTTTTT.

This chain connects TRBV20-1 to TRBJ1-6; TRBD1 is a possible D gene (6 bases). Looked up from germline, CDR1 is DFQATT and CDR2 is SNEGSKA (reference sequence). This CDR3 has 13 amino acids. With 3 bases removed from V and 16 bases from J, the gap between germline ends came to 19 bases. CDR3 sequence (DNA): TGCAGTGCTAGTGGGGGCACCCGGGACACTCTCCACTTT. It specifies CSASGGTRDTLHF.

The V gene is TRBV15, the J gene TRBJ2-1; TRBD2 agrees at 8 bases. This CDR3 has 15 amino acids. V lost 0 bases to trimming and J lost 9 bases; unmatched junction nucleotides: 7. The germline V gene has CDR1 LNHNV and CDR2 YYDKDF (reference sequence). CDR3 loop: CATSRDKSSGSEQFF. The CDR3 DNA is TGTGCCACCAGCAGAGATAAGTCTAGCGGGTCTGAGCAGTTCTTC.

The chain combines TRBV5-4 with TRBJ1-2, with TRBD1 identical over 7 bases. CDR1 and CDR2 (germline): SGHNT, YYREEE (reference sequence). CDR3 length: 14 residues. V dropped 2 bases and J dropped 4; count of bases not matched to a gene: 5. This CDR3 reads CASSFLTGSYGYTF. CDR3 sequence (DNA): TGTGCCAGCAGCTTCCTGACAGGGTCCTATGGCTACACCTTC.

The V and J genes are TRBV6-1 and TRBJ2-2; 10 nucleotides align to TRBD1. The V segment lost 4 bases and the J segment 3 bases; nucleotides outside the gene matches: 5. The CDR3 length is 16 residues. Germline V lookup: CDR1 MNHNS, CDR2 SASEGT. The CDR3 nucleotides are TGTGCCAGCAGTGCCCGGACAGGGGGGGACACCGGGGAGCTGTTTTTT. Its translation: CASSARTGGDTGELFF.

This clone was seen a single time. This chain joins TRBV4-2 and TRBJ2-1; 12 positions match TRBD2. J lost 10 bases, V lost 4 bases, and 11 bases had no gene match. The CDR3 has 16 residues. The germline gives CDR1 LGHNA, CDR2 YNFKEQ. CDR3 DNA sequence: TGTGCCAGCAGCCCCCTCCTAGCGGGGGGGCTGGAAGAGCAGTTCTTC. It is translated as CASSPLLAGGLEEQFF.

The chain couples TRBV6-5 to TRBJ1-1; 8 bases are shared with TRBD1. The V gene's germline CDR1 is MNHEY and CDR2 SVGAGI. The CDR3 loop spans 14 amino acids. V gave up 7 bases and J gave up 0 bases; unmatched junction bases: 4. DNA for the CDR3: TGTGCCAGCAACAACAGGGGGATGAACACTGAAGCTTTCTTT. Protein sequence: CASNNRGMNTEAFF.

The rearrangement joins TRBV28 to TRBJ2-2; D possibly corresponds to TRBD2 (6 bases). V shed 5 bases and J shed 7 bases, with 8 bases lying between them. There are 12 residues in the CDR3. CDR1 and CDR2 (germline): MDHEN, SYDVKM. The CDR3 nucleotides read TGTGCCAGCAGTGGGCGGGGCGGGGAGCTGTTTTTT. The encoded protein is CASSGRGGELFF.

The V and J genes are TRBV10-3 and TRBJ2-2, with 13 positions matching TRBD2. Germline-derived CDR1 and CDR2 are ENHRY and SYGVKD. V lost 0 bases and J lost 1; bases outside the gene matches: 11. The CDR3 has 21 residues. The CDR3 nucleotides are TGTGCCATCAGTGAGTCCGGACTAGCGGGGGCCCTCGGCCGGAACACCGGGGAGCTGTTTTTT. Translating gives CAISESGLAGALGRNTGELFF.

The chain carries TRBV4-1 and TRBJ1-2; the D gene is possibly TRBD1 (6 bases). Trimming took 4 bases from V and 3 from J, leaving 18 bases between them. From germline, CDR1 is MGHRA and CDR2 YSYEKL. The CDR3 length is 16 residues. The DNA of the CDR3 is TGCGCCAGCAGCCGTTTACAGGGAGTAGGGGACTATGGCTACACCTTC. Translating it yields CASSRLQGVGDYGYTF.

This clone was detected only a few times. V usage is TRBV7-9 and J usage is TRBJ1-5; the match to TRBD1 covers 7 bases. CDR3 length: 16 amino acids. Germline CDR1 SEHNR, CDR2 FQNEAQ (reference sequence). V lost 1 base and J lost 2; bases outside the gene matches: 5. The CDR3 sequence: CASSLGQGGGNQPQHF. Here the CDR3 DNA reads TGTGCCAGCAGCTTAGGACAGGGAGGTGGCAATCAGCCCCAGCATTTT.

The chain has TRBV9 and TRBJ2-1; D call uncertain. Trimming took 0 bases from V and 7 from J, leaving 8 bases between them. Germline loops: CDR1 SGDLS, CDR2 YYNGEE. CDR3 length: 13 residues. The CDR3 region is CASSVARSNEQFF. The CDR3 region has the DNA TGTGCCAGCAGCGTAGCTCGGAGTAATGAGCAGTTCTTC.

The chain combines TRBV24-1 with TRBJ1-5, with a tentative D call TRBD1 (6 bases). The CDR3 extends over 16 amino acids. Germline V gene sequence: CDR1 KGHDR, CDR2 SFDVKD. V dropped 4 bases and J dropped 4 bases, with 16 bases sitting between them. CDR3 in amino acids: CATSEPGGGRNQPQHF. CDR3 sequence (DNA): TGTGCCACCAGTGAGCCCGGGGGGGGCAGAAATCAGCCCCAGCATTTT.

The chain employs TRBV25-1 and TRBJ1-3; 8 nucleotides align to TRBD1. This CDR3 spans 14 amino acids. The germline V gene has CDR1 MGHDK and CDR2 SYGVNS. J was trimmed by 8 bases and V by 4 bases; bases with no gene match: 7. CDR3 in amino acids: CASSATRGPYTIYF. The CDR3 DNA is TGTGCCAGCAGTGCAACCAGGGGGCCCTACACCATATATTTT.

The DNA of the CDR3 is TGCGCCAGCAGTATAGGGGCTGCAACTAATGAAAAACTGTTTTTT. Its translation: CASSIGAATNEKLFF. The chain joins TRBV5-1 to TRBJ1-4; tentatively, D is TRBD1 (5 bases). The germline V gene encodes CDR1 SGHRS and CDR2 YFSETQ. The ends were cut back, 5 bases at V and 0 bases at J, with 11 bases in the middle. The CDR3 runs 15 residues.

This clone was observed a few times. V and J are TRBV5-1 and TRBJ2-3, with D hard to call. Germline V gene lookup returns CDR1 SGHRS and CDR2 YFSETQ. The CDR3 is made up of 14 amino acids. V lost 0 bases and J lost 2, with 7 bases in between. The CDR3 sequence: CASSLAGTTDTQYF. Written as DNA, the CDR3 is TGCGCCAGCAGCTTGGCGGGTACCACAGATACGCAGTATTTT.

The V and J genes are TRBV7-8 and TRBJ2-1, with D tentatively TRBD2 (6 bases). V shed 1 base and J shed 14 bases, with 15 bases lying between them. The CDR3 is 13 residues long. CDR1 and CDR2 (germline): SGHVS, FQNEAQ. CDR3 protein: CASSLGRAGGKFF. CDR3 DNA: TGTGCCAGCAGCTTAGGGAGGGCTGGCGGGAAGTTCTTC.

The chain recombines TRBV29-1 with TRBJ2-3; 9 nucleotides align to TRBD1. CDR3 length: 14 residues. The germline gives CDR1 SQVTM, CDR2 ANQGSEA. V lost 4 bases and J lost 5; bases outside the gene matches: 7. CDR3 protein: CSVVAGTGIDTQYF. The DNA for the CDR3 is TGCAGCGTTGTGGCGGGGACAGGGATAGATACGCAGTATTTT.

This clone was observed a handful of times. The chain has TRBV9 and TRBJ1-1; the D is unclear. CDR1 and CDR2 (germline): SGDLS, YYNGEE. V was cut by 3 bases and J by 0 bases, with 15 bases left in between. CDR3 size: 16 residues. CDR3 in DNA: TGTGCCAGCAGCGCCCTTGGTTTCGGGATGAACACTGAAGCTTTCTTT. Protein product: CASSALGFGMNTEAFF.

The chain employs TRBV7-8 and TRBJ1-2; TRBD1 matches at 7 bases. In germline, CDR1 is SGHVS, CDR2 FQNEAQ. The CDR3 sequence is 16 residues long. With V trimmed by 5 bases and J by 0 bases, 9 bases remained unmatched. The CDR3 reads CASSHSRDRTNYGYTF. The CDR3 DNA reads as TGTGCCAGCAGCCATTCCCGGGACAGAACTAACTATGGCTACACCTTC.

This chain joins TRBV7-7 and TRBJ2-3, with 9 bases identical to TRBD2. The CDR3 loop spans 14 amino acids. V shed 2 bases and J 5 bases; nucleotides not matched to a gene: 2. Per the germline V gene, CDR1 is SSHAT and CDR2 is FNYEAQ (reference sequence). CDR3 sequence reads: CASSLLLAGDTQYF. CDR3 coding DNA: TGTGCCAGCAGCTTATTACTAGCGGGAGATACGCAGTATTTT.

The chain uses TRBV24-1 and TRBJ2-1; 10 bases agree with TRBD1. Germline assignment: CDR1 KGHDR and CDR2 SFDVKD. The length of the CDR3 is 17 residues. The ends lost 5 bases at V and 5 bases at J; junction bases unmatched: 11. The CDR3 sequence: CATSAPTGTGVDNEQFF. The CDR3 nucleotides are TGTGCCACCAGTGCTCCCACCGGGACAGGGGTCGACAATGAGCAGTTCTTC.

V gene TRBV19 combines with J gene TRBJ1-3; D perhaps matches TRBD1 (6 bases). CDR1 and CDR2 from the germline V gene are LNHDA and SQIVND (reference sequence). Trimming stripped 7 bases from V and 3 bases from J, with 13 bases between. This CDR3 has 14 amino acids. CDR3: CASTNTGIGNTIYF. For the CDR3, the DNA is TGTGCCAGTACCAATACAGGGATTGGAAACACCATATATTTT.

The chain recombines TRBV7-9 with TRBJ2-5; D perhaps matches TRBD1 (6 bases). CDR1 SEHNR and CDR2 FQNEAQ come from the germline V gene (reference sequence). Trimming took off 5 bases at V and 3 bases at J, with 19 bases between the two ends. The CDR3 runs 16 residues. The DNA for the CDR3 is TGTGCCAGCAGCCCGTACGGACAGCCTAACGAAGAGACCCAGTACTTC. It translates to CASSPYGQPNEETQYF.

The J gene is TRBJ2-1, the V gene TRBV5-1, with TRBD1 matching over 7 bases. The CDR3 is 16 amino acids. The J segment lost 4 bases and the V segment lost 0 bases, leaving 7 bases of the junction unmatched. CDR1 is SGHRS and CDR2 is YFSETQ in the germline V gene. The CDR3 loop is CASSLGGTAQYNEQFF. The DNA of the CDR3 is TGCGCCAGCAGCTTGGGGGGGACAGCTCAGTACAATGAGCAGTTCTTC.